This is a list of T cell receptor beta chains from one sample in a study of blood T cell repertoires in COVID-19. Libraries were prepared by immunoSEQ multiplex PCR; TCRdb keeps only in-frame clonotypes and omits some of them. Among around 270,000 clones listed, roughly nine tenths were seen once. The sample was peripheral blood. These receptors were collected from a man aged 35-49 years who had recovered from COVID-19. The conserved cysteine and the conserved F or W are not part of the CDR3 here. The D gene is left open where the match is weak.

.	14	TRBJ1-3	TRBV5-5	ASSFRLQASGNTIY
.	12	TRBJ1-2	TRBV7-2	ASTGTSVGYGYT
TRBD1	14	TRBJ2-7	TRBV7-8	ASSLARRQGTYEQY
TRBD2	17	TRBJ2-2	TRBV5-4	ASSPGLAGGRGYTGELF
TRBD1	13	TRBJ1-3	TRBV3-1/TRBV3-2	ASSPSRGPGNTIY
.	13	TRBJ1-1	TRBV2	ASSGTRTVNTEAF
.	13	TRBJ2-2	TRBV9	ASRPGTAGTGELF
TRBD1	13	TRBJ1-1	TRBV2	ASHPGHRGNTEAF
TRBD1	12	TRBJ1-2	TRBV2	ATGGQGWNYGYT
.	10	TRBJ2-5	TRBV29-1	SVESGQETQY
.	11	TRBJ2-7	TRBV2	ASSVDNGYEQY
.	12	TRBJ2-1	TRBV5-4	ASSDSYPYNEQF
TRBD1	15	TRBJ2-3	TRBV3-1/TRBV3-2	ASSQGPGQGATDTQY
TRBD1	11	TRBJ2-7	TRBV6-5	ASSRDRRYEQY
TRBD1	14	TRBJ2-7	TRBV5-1	ASSLGHRGGPYEQY
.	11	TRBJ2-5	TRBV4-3	ASSQGQGETQY
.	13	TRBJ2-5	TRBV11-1	ASSYPGKGEETQY
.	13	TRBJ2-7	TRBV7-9	ASSLRRQASYEQY
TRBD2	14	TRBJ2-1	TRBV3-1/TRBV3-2	ASSQELSSGYNEQF
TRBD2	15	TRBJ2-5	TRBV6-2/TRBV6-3	ASSYERLAGEGETQY
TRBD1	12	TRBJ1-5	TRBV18	ASSLGQGNQPQH
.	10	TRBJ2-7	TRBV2	ASSEQGYEQY
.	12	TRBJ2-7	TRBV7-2	ASSAGVRGYEQY
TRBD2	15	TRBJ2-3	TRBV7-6	ASSLGSGGAKSDTQY
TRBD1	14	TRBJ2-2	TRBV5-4	ASSSPRTGLGGELF
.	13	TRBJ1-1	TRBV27	ASSPVGRVNTEAF
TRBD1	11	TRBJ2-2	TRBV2	ASRDRGLGELF
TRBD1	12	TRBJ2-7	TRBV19	ASSIPGTVYEQY
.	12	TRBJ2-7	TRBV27	ASSQRRGTYEQY
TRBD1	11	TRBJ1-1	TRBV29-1	SVPRGLNTEAF
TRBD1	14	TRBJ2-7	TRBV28	ASSHSRDSFRYEQY
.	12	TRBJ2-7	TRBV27	ASSSPPYYYEQY
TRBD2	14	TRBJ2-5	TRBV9	ASSVATSGNQETQY
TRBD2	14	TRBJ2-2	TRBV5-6	ASTFGLAGVNGELF
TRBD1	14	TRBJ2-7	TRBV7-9	ASSLIGQGRSYEQY
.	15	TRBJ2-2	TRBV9	ASSVGSQRFNTGELF
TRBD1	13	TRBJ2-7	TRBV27	ASSSYRGDSYEQY
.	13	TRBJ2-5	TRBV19	ASSIGTRVGETQY
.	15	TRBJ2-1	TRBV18	ASSPITRRIRGNEQF
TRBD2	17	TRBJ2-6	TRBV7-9	ASSSQNSGSSSGANVLT
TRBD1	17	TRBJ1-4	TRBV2	ASSGPSDRADSTNEKLF
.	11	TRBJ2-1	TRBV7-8	ASSSSQGGEQF
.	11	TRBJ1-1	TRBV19	ASGGTMNTEAF
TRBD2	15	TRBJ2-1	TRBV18	ASSPSSGGASGNEQF
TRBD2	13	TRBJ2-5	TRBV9	ASSETSSGEETQY
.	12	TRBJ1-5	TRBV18	ASSPTTGTQPQH
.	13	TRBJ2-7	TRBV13	ASSYGRQMSNEQY
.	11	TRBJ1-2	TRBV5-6	ASSFSRLDGYT
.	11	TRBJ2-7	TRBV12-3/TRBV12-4	ASSLTVPYEQY
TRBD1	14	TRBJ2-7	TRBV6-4	ASSFGTGALSYEQY
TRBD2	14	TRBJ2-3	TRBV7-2	ASRSGGTIRTDTQY
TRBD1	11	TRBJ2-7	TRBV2	ASRLTGQHEQY
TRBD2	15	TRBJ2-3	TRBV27	ASSPRTSGRATDTQY
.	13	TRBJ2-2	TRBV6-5	ASSYSFSLAGELF
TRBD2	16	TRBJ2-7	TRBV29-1	SVEAQFSAGAEGYEQY
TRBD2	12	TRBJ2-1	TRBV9	ASSSGLAANEQF
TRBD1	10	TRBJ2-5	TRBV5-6	ASSLDDRDQY
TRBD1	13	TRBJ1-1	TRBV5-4	ASSLPGQGNTEAF
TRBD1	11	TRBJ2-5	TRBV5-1	ASSSGGGETQY
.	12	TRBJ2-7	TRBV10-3	AISERGTVYEQY